Listed below are T cell receptor beta chains from one sample, sequenced in a study of shared clonotypes between healthy human individuals. Measured with immunoSEQ multiplex PCR; TCRdb has only the in-frame clones, and not every one. The sample includes more than 1 million clones, about 80% of them seen just once. The sample was memory CD4+ T cells from PBMCs. All receptors derive from a man aged 18 to 30 in good health. Some clones in this sample may be carry-over from other donors' samples. Each CDR3 is given without its conserved first and last residue. D genes are given only for firm matches.

cdr3_aa,v_call,j_call,d_call
ASRTGGNQPQH,TRBV2,TRBJ1-5,TRBD1
ASSLALGLQGSRYEQY,TRBV5-1,TRBJ2-7,-
ASSLAPWGQPQH,TRBV11-2,TRBJ1-5,-
ASSIVNEQF,TRBV19,TRBJ2-1,-
ASSLSQGDSGANVLT,TRBV28,TRBJ2-6,TRBD1
ASSEVESF,TRBV2,TRBJ1-1,-
ASSPGTSGPRGAETQY,TRBV9,TRBJ2-5,TRBD2
SVEKGYEQY,TRBV29-1,TRBJ2-7,-
SAQSWEAF,TRBV20-1,TRBJ1-1,-
ASSPWVPRTIKASSYEQY,TRBV7-4,TRBJ2-7,-
AISESKGRGTVSSYNEQF,TRBV10-3,TRBJ2-1,-
ASSFVGARGDYGYT,TRBV28,TRBJ1-2,-
ASSWDRGNYGYT,TRBV11-2,TRBJ1-2,TRBD1
ASGVLRGSHNEQF,TRBV28,TRBJ2-1,-
ASSGRLATYEQY,TRBV19,TRBJ2-7,TRBD2
ASSLGTGRPDTQY,TRBV2,TRBJ2-3,TRBD1
ASSQPRGTSYEQY,TRBV14,TRBJ2-7,-
ASSLGIQGEQY,TRBV7-7,TRBJ2-7,-
ASSLGAGGSYNEQF,TRBV5-4,TRBJ2-1,TRBD1
ASRQGLGGYT,TRBV2,TRBJ1-2,-
ASSPRTGVFGELF,TRBV18,TRBJ2-2,TRBD1
ASSWGTRETQY,TRBV6-5,TRBJ2-5,-
ASSESPGPNTEAF,TRBV10-1,TRBJ1-1,-
ASSLAGAGAGEQY,TRBV7-9,TRBJ2-7,-
AWSRRLAGVTYEQY,TRBV30,TRBJ2-7,TRBD2
ASSKANTEAF,TRBV18,TRBJ1-1,-
ASSARYEQY,TRBV28,TRBJ2-7,-
ASSPTGQIYGYT,TRBV7-3,TRBJ1-2,-
AWGRLDGEQF,TRBV30,TRBJ2-1,-
ASSTGQWIAKNIQY,TRBV19,TRBJ2-4,-
ASSERGGNEQF,TRBV2,TRBJ2-1,-
ASSLAGPGELF,TRBV7-2,TRBJ2-2,-
ASSEVPTGELF,TRBV10-2,TRBJ2-2,-
ASSPRRLADEQF,TRBV28,TRBJ2-1,TRBD2
ASRRYAGGTSGAEQY,TRBV2,TRBJ2-7,TRBD2